A selection of T cell receptor beta chains follows, all from one sample in a study of cytotoxic CD8 clonotypes in ibrutinib-treated CLL. Method: immunoSEQ multiplex PCR; TCRdb's copy keeps in-frame clones and lacks some. This table holds about 130,000 clones, around 80% found once. The input for sequencing was PBMCs, taken after 24 months of ibrutinib treatment. These receptors were taken from a human donor with chronic lymphocytic leukemia. CDR3s include the opening cysteine and the closing phenylalanine or tryptophan. A D gene is named only where the DNA matches it firmly. Some rows have no size entry. The others give once, few or many, or a class for an expanded clone.

cdr3_nt cdr3_aa j_call d_call v_call clone_size
TGTGCCAGCAGTTACTCGCAGGGTTCAAGCACCTTC CASSYSQGSSTF TRBJ1-2 - TRBV6-5 -
TGTGCCAGCAGCTTGCGTCCAGTGCCCACAGATACGCAGTATTTT CASSLRPVPTDTQYF TRBJ2-3 - TRBV5-4 -
TGTGCCAGCAGTTTATCGGGGGGCCCTTATAGCAATCAGCCCCAGCATTTT CASSLSGGPYSNQPQHF TRBJ1-5 - TRBV27 -
TGTGCCAGCAGCTTGCTAAGTTCGAAGGACAGAAACAATGAGCAGTTCTTC CASSLLSSKDRNNEQFF TRBJ2-1 - TRBV5-4 once
TGCGCCAGCAGCCAAGATTGGGGCAGAGGAGGCTACACCTTC CASSQDWGRGGYTF TRBJ1-2 - TRBV4-3 once
TGTGCCAGCGGGGGACAGGGTGTTGGAAACACCATATATTTT CASGGQGVGNTIYF TRBJ1-3 TRBD1 TRBV25-1 -
TGTGCCAGCAGCTTAGATCCTCGGGGTAATGAGCAGTTCTTC CASSLDPRGNEQFF TRBJ2-1 - TRBV11-3 -
TGTGCCAGCAGCCCCGCCGGGGACAGGGCTAATTCACCCCTCCACTTT CASSPAGDRANSPLHF TRBJ1-6 TRBD1 TRBV7-8 -
TGTGCCAGCAGTTACTCCGCAGCTACTAACTATGGCTACACCTTC CASSYSAATNYGYTF TRBJ1-2 - TRBV6-5 -
TGTGCCAGCAGCTTGGGCTCGGTCCAAGAGACCCAGTACTTC CASSLGSVQETQYF TRBJ2-5 - TRBV5-5 -
TGTGCCAGCAGCTTAGGACAGGGGGCCGGTGTTGAAAAACTGTTTTTT CASSLGQGAGVEKLFF TRBJ1-4 TRBD1 TRBV7-2 -
TGTGCCAGCAGCTTCCTGGACAGGGACTATGGCTACACCTTC CASSFLDRDYGYTF TRBJ1-2 TRBD1 TRBV5-4 -
TGCGCCAGCAGCTCCGGCAGTGGGAGCTCCTACAATGAGCAGTTCTTC CASSSGSGSSYNEQFF TRBJ2-1 - TRBV5-1 -
TGTGCCAGCAGCTTAGCTCCGGCAGGCGGGGAGACCCAGTACTTC CASSLAPAGGETQYF TRBJ2-5 - TRBV7-9 -
TGTGCCAGTACGCCGGGTTGGGGTAATGAAAAACTGTTTTTT CASTPGWGNEKLFF TRBJ1-4 - TRBV19 -
TGCAGTCCATTAGGGCAAGAGACCCAGTACTTC CSPLGQETQYF TRBJ2-5 - TRBV20-1 -
TGCGCCAGCAGCCCCGGACAGGGCCATCAGCCCCAGCATTTT CASSPGQGHQPQHF TRBJ1-5 TRBD1 TRBV5-1 -
TGTGCCAGCAGTAAAACCGGGACAGGGGCCTACAATGAGCAGTTCTTC CASSKTGTGAYNEQFF TRBJ2-1 TRBD1 TRBV11-1 -
TGTGCCAGCAGCCAGGGACAGGGTATCCCCCACGAGCAGTACTTC CASSQGQGIPHEQYF TRBJ2-7 TRBD1 TRBV7-6 -